This TCR beta chain was recovered during a study of blood T cell repertoires in COVID-19 (TCRdb year 2020). Regarding the complete study: For ImmuneRACE Cohort 3, a participant was defined as recovered based on two consecutive negative NP/OP PCR tests, clearance by a healthcare professional, or resolution of symptoms. The repertoires were released in a freely available public database meant as a resource for research on the immune response to SARS-CoV-2. Samples were obtained from the ongoing ImmuneRACE study (first 160 participants) and from about 1,300 subjects provided by 6 global collaborators. The dataset comprised deeply sampled blood TCRbeta repertoires from subjects exposed to, actively infected with, or recovered from COVID-19. The material from the prospective study consisted of cDNA or gDNA derived from T cells, B-cell-depleted T cells, or PBMCs. Where HLA class I and class II types were available, the types were taken from metadata supplied by the sample provider, not from assay-based typing. Collaborator samples came from the United States, Italy and Spain and covered acute and convalescent phases of COVID-19. Sample metadata almost always included a de-identified subject ID, COVID-19 status, age in years and sex. Summary of the overall study and its limitations: The amount of clinical and demographic metadata varied by source and participant and was provided uncurated.

Note on this clone: Its specific antigen is unknown. Base qualities were left out, and no much larger clone turns up one base away.

Enrolling through a virtual design, the prospective study's participants ranged in age from about 18 to 100 years and lived across around 25 United States geographic areas. In the prospective study, participants were assigned to cohorts based on the clinical history participants reported in a screening survey and a study questionnaire. Mobile phlebotomists in the prospective study collected whole blood, serum and a nasopharyngeal or oropharyngeal swab from every participant. Additional blood draws and questionnaires over an approximately 2-month period could optionally be provided by prospective study participants. Before DNA extraction, prospective study blood samples were shipped either frozen or at room temperature. The immunoSEQ Assay, a bias-controlled multiplex PCR, was used to amplify TCRbeta CDR3 regions from genomic DNA. Per the source publication's procedure: Nucleated cell counts per sample were estimated from amplification of reference gene primers within the assay. To quantify the absolute abundance of each unique TCRbeta CDR3 rearrangement, sequence reads were collapsed and filtered. For each sample, productive Simpson clonality was calculated as the square root of Simpson's diversity index over productive rearrangements. TCRdb mirrors the immuneACCESS table, restricted to in-frame sequences. Some clones are absent from its copies; in checked studies, under half trace to an unresolved V gene, and the reason for the others is unknown. V and J calls and clone size are copied from that table; D and trimming were computed from the DNA. In this sample the table shows 330,000 or so clones, 80% to 90% of which occur a single time. Less than 2.5% of the sample comes from the top ten.

A distance of 13 bases separates the germline ends of V and J, which lose 5 bases and 0 bases respectively. From a lookup of the germline V gene (reference sequence), CDR1 and CDR2 are LNHDA and SQIVND. The CDR3 goes from the cysteine to the phenylalanine over 15 residues. The kept DNA is CDR3 alone, 45 bases in frame from the first base. Recombination joined TRBV19 with TRBJ1-2; confidence is insufficient to name the D gene. This TCR came from a man aged 35 to 55 in a cohort exposed to, infected with or recovered from COVID-19 (not recorded which). The sample taken for sequencing was PBMCs or T cells enriched from blood (not recorded which). The nucleotides are TGTGCCAGTAGTCTCCAGGCTGTTACTAACTATGGCTACACCTTC. Translated, this gives CASSLQAVTNYGYTF.